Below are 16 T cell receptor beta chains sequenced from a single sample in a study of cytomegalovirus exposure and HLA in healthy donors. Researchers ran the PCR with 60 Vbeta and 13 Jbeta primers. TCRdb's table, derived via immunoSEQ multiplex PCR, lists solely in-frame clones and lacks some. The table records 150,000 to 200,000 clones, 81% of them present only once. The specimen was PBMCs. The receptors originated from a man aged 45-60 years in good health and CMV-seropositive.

CDR3 sequence (DNA): TGCGCCAGCAGCCTGGGGGGAACCACAGATACGCAGTATTTT. Its protein is CASSLGGTTDTQYF. V is TRBV4-1 and J is TRBJ2-3; possibly TRBD2 for D (6 bases). The CDR3 contains 14 residues. Germline V gene sequence: CDR1 MGHRA, CDR2 YSYEKL. V lost 4 bases to trimming and J lost 2 bases, with 10 bases between them.

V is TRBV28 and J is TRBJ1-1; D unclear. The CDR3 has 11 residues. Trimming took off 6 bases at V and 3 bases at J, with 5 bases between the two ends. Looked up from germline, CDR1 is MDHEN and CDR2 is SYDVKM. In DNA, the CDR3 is TGTGCCAGCAGGGAGGACACTGAAGCTTTCTTT. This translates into CASREDTEAFF.

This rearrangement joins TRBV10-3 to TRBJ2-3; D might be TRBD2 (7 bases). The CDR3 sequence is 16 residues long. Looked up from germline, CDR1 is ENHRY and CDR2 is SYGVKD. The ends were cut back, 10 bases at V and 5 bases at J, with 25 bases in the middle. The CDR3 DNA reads TGTGCCACCAGCGGGGATTGGGCGGGGGCGGGAGATACGCAGTATTTT. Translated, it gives CATSGDWAGAGDTQYF.

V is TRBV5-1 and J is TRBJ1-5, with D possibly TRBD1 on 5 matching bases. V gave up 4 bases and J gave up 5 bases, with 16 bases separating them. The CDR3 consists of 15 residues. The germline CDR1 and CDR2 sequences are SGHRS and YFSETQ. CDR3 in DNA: TGCGCCAGCAGCCCCCGACCGGGGGTCGATCAGCCCCAGCATTTT. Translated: CASSPRPGVDQPQHF.

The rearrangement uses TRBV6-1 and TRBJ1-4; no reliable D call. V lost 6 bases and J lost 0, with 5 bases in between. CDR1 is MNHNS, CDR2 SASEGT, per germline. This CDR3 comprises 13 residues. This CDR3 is CASSGTTNEKLFF. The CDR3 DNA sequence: TGTGCCAGCAGCGGTACAACTAATGAAAAACTGTTTTTT.

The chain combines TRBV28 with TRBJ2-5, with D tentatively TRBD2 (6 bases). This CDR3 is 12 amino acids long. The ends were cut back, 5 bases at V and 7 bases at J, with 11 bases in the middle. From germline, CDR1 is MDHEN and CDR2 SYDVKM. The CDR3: CASSVTGRTQYF. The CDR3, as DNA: TGTGCCAGCAGTGTCACCGGGAGGACCCAGTACTTC.

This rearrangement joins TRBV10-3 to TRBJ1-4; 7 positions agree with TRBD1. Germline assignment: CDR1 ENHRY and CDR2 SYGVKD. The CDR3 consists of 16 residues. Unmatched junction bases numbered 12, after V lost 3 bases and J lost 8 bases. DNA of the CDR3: TGTGCCATCAGTGACCTCAGGGGGGCCGATGAAGAAAAACTGTTTTTT. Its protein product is CAISDLRGADEEKLFF.

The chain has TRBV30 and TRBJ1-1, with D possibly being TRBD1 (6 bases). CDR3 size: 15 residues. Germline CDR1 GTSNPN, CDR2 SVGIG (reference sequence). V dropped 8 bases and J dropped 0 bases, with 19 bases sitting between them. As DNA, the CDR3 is TGTGCCCGGGGGGGGCAGGGTGGGATGAACACTGAAGCTTTCTTT. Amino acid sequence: CARGGQGGMNTEAFF.

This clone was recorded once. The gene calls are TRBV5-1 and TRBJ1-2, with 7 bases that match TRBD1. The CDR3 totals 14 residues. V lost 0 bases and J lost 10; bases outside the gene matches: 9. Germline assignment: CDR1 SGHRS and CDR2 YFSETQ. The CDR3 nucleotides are TGCGCCAGCAGCTTGGCCACAGGGGCCCCGGCCTACACCTTC. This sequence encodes CASSLATGAPAYTF.

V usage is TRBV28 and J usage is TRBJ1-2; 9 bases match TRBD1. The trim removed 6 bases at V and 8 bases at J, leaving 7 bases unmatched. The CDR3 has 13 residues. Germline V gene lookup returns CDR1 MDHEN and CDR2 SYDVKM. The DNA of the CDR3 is TGTGCCAGCAGCCGTTACAGGGGGCGGGGCTACACCTTC. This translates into CASSRYRGRGYTF.

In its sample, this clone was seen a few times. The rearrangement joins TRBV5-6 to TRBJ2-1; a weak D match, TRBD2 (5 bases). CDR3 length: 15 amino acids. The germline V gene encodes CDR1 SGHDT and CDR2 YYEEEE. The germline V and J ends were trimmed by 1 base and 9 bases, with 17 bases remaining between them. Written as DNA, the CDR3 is TGTGCCAGCAGCTTGTATGTACTAGTCTTCTCTGAGCAGTTCTTC. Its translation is CASSLYVLVFSEQFF.

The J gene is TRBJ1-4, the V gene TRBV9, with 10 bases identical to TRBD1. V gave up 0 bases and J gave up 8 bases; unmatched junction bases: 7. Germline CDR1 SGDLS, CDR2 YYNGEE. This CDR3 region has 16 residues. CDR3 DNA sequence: TGTGCCAGCAGCGTAGCTGGGGGACAGGGGAAGGAAAAACTGTTTTTT. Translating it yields CASSVAGGQGKEKLFF.

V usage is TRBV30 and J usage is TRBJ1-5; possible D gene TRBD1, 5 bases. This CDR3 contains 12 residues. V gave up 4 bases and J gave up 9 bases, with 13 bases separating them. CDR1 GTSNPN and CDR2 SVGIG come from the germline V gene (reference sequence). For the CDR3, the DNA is TGTGCCTGGAATATGGGGAGGGGGCCCCAGCATTTT. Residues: CAWNMGRGPQHF.

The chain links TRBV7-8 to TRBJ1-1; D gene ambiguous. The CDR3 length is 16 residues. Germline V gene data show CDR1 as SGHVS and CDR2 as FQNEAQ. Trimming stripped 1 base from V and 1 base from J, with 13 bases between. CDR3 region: CASSLEGGLGNTEAFF. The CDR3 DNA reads TGTGCCAGCAGCTTAGAAGGAGGGTTGGGGAACACTGAAGCTTTCTTT. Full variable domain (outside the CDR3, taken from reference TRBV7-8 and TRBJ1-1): GAGVSQSPRYKVAKRGQDVALRCDPISGHVSLFWYQQALGQGPEFLTYFQNEAQLDKSGLPSDRFFAERPEGSVSTLKIQRTQQEDSAVYLCASSLEGGLGNTEAFFGQGTRLTVV.

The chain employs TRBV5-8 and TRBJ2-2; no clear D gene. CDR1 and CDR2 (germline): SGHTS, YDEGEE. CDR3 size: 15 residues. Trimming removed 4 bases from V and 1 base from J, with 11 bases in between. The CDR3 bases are TGTGCCAGCAGCCTCCGGGTTCAGAACACCGGGGAGCTGTTTTTT. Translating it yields CASSLRVQNTGELFF.

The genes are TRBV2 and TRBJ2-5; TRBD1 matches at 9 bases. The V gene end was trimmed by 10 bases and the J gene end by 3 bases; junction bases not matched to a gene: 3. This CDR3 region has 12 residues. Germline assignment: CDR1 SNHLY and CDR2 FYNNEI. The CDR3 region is CAKQGAEETQYF. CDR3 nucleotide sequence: TGTGCCAAACAGGGGGCGGAAGAGACCCAGTACTTC.